These 26 T cell receptor beta chains originate from one sample sequenced in a study of blood T cell repertoires in COVID-19. Profiling relied on immunoSEQ multiplex PCR, and the TCRdb table lists in-frame clones only, not all of them. The sample has about 170,000 clones, 84% seen once. Sequencing input: peripheral blood. The receptor set was obtained from a man younger than 35 with active or convalescent COVID-19.

This chain uses TRBV19 with TRBJ2-1; the match to TRBD2 covers 13 bases. V trimming: 6 bases; J trimming: 9 bases; junction bases outside the gene matches: 5. Germline V gene sequence: CDR1 LNHDA, CDR2 SQIVND (reference sequence). The CDR3 is 14 residues long. The CDR3 spells CASRGLAGFGEQFF. In DNA form, the CDR3 reads TGTGCCAGTAGGGGACTAGCGGGATTCGGTGAGCAGTTCTTC.

The CDR3 reads CASSFTRESYEQYF. DNA for the CDR3: TGTGCCAGCAGCTTTACTAGGGAGAGCTACGAGCAGTACTTC. V and J are TRBV5-4 and TRBJ2-7, with D tentatively TRBD2 (5 bases). The germline V gene encodes CDR1 SGHNT and CDR2 YYREEE (reference sequence). Deletions cut 2 bases from V and 3 bases from J, with 12 bases between. The CDR3 has 14 amino acids.

The V gene is TRBV19, the J gene TRBJ2-7; 7 bases line up with TRBD1. Germline CDR1 LNHDA, CDR2 SQIVND (reference sequence). The CDR3 is made up of 14 amino acids. The V gene end was trimmed by 6 bases and the J gene end by 1 base; junction bases not matched to a gene: 6. The CDR3 nucleotides are TGTGCCAGTAGGGGGACAGCAGTTTCCTACGAGCAGTACTTC. Amino acids: CASRGTAVSYEQYF.

V is TRBV18 and J is TRBJ2-5, with 7 nucleotides matching TRBD2. The germline CDR1 and CDR2 sequences are KGHSH and LQKENI. The CDR3 sequence is 16 residues long. After removal of 1 base from V and 5 bases from J, the junction contained 10 bases not matched to a gene. In nucleotides, the CDR3 is TGTGCCAGCTCACCACGGGAGACTAGCCTCAGGGAGACCCAGTACTTC. Its protein is CASSPRETSLRETQYF.

The V gene is TRBV20-1, the J gene TRBJ1-1; TRBD1 might be the D (6 bases). The V and J ends lost 3 bases and 5 bases respectively, with 13 bases between them. Germline-derived CDR1 and CDR2 are DFQATT and SNEGSKA (reference sequence). The CDR3 is made up of 13 amino acids. The DNA for the CDR3 is TGCAGTGCTAGTAGGGGGGGCTCAACTGAAGCTTTCTTT. Translation: CSASRGGSTEAFF.

This clone appeared once. V is TRBV11-2 and J is TRBJ2-5, with a possible D match to TRBD2 (5 bases). V lost 1 base to trimming and J lost 7 bases, with 10 bases between them. CDR1 and CDR2 from the germline V gene are SGHAT and FQNNGV. The CDR3 has 13 amino acids. The CDR3 coding sequence is TGTGCCAGCAGCTTAGGAGGGCCGGGGACCCAGTACTTC. Amino acid sequence: CASSLGGPGTQYF.

The V and J genes are TRBV6-5 and TRBJ1-2, with D possibly matching TRBD1 (6 bases). This CDR3 is built from 13 residues. Germline loops: CDR1 MNHEY, CDR2 SVGAGI. Trimming left V 6 bases short and J 2 bases short, with 10 bases between. CDR3 sequence reads: CASSFDRNYGYTF. The CDR3, as DNA: TGTGCCAGCAGCTTTGACAGGAACTATGGCTACACCTTC.

V is TRBV2 and J is TRBJ1-1; D perhaps matches TRBD1 (6 bases). V dropped 4 bases and J dropped 8 bases, with 11 bases sitting between them. The CDR3 is 12 amino acids. Germline CDR1 SNHLY, CDR2 FYNNEI. CDR3 DNA: TGTGCCAGCAGTGCCAGGGGCGGGGAAGCTTTCTTT. Its protein product is CASSARGGEAFF.

The genes are TRBV3-1 (or the pseudogene TRBV3-2) and TRBJ2-2, with TRBD1 as a possible D gene (5 bases). Trimming stripped 11 bases from V and 0 bases from J, with 16 bases between. The V gene's germline CDR1 is LGHDT and CDR2 YNNKEL (reference sequence). This CDR3 is built from 15 residues. CDR3 DNA sequence: TGTGCCCCTAAACTACGACAGTCGAACACCGGGGAGCTGTTTTTT. As protein: CAPKLRQSNTGELFF.

In this sample, this clone turned up once. The rearrangement joins TRBV2 to TRBJ2-2; D is perhaps TRBD2 (6 bases). Per germline, CDR1 SNHLY and CDR2 FYNNEI. This CDR3 comprises 13 residues. Trimming stripped 3 bases from V and 7 bases from J, with 9 bases between. The CDR3, as DNA: TGTGCCAGCAGTGATGGAGGGTTCGGGGAGCTGTTTTTT. This sequence encodes CASSDGGFGELFF. Full variable domain (outside the CDR3, taken from reference TRBV2 and TRBJ2-2): EPEVTQTPSHQVTQMGQEVILRCVPISNHLYFYWYRQILGQKVEFLVSFYNNEISEKSEIFDDQFSVERPDGSNFTLKIRSTKLEDSAMYFCASSDGGFGELFFGEGSRLTVL.

Here the CDR3 reads CASSFLRQGDTEAFF. The CDR3 region has the DNA TGTGCCAGCAGCTTCCTTCGACAGGGGGACACTGAAGCTTTCTTT. The rearrangement links TRBV5-5 to TRBJ1-1, with 9 positions matching TRBD1. CDR3 length: 15 residues. The germline CDR1 and CDR2 sequences are SGHKS and YYEKEE (reference sequence). The trim removed 2 bases at V and 3 bases at J, leaving 5 bases unmatched.

V and J are TRBV24-1 and TRBJ1-2, with a possible D match to TRBD1 (5 bases). CDR1 is KGHDR, CDR2 SFDVKD, per germline. Between the trimmed V and J ends, which lost 1 base and 7 bases, there was a span of 12 bases. This CDR3 is built from 14 residues. CDR3 sequence: CATSDFRQPSGYTF. The CDR3 DNA sequence: TGTGCCACCAGTGATTTCCGACAGCCGTCTGGCTACACCTTC.

The CDR3 sequence: CASNPGSRAFF. The CDR3, as DNA: TGTGCCTCAAACCCAGGGTCACGAGCTTTCTTT. The chain uses TRBV19 and TRBJ1-1, with TRBD1 as a possible D gene (5 bases). Trimming left V 11 bases short and J 10 bases short, with 17 bases between. Germline CDR1 is LNHDA and CDR2 is SQIVND (reference sequence). The CDR3 is made up of 11 amino acids.

The rearrangement links TRBV18 to TRBJ2-3; 10 bases line up with TRBD2. J was trimmed by 3 bases and V by 2 bases; bases with no gene match: 2. Germline assignment: CDR1 KGHSH and CDR2 LQKENI. The CDR3 extends over 15 amino acids. CDR3 amino acids: CASSPGLAATDTQYF. The CDR3 coding sequence is TGTGCCAGCTCACCAGGACTAGCGGCAACAGATACGCAGTATTTT. The entire variable domain, with the rest obtained from reference TRBV18 and TRBJ2-3, is as follows: NAGVMQNPRHLVRRRGQEARLRCSPMKGHSHVYWYRQLPEEGLKFMVYLQKENIIDESGMPKERFSAEFPKEGPSILRIQQVVRGDSAAYFCASSPGLAATDTQYFGPGTRLTVL.

V is TRBV6-5 and J is TRBJ1-5; no definite D call. Trimming left V 6 bases short and J 0 bases short, with 3 bases between. Germline V gene data show CDR1 as MNHEY and CDR2 as SVGAGI. The CDR3 length is 12 residues. The CDR3 spells CASRYSNQPQHF. CDR3 nucleotides: TGTGCCAGCAGGTATAGCAATCAGCCCCAGCATTTT.

The chain has TRBV5-1 and TRBJ2-2; 7 bases fit TRBD2. Germline V gene lookup returns CDR1 SGHRS and CDR2 YFSETQ. The junction had 11 bases not matched to a gene; V was cut back by 0 bases and J by 6 bases. The CDR3 loop spans 17 amino acids. CDR3 sequence: CASSLGGGKVFPGELFF. The DNA of the CDR3 is TGCGCCAGCAGCTTGGGCGGGGGAAAAGTATTTCCCGGGGAGCTGTTTTTT.

The chain employs TRBV27 and TRBJ1-5; no definite D call. CDR3 length: 16 residues. Germline V CDR1 and CDR2: MNHEY, SMNVEV (reference sequence). Trimming took 5 bases from V and 0 from J, leaving 14 bases between them. The CDR3 sequence: CASSASQSYSNQPQHF. CDR3 nucleotides: TGTGCCAGCAGTGCCTCACAGTCCTATAGCAATCAGCCCCAGCATTTT.

The chain couples TRBV6-4 to TRBJ1-6, with D possibly matching TRBD1 (6 bases). Germline V lookup: CDR1 MRHNA, CDR2 SNTAGT. Trimming left V 10 bases short and J 5 bases short, with 12 bases between. CDR3 length: 13 amino acids. The CDR3 here is CATRQANNSPLHF. CDR3 in DNA: TGTGCCACCCGACAGGCGAATAATTCACCCCTCCACTTT.

The chain employs TRBV5-1 and TRBJ2-1; a weak D match, TRBD1 (5 bases). CDR3 size: 15 residues. The V gene's germline CDR1 is SGHRS and CDR2 YFSETQ. The germline V and J ends were trimmed by 4 bases and 5 bases, with 16 bases remaining between them. This chain's CDR3 is CASSVSMGLNNEQFF. The CDR3 nucleotides are TGCGCCAGCAGCGTCTCAATGGGGCTGAACAATGAGCAGTTCTTC.

The chain carries TRBV9 and TRBJ1-1, with TRBD1 as a possible D gene (5 bases). Germline V lookup: CDR1 SGDLS, CDR2 YYNGEE. CDR3 size: 15 residues. Written as DNA, the CDR3 is TGTGTTTCGACCCCAGGGCCTTTTTTGAACACTGAAGCTTTCTTT. Amino acid sequence: CVSTPGPFLNTEAFF.

J is TRBJ2-7 and V is TRBV11-3, with D possibly TRBD1 on 6 matching bases. Germline V gene lookup returns CDR1 SGHNT and CDR2 YENEEA. V gave up 1 base and J gave up 2 bases, with 15 bases separating them. This CDR3 comprises 16 residues. DNA for the CDR3: TGTGCCAGCAGCTTAGGGACAGTCCGGGTAGCCTACGAGCAGTACTTC. Protein product: CASSLGTVRVAYEQYF.

The V and J genes are TRBV5-1 and TRBJ1-1, with D possibly being TRBD1 (5 bases). The CDR3 has 15 residues. CDR1 is SGHRS, CDR2 YFSETQ, per germline. The V and J ends lost 5 bases and 1 base respectively, with 15 bases between them. The CDR3 DNA reads TGCGCCAGCAGAACTACCGGGACTGCGAACACTGAAGCTTTCTTT. This encodes CASRTTGTANTEAFF. Drawing the rest from reference TRBV5-1 and TRBJ1-1, the complete variable domain is KAGVTQTPRYLIKTRGQQVTLSCSPISGHRSVSWYQQTPGQGLQFLFEYFSETQRNKGNFPGRFSGRQFSNSRSEMNVSTLELGDSALYLCASRTTGTANTEAFFGQGTRLTVV.

The V and J genes are TRBV7-2 and TRBJ2-5, with 12 bases matching TRBD2. CDR1 is SGHTA and CDR2 is FQGNSA in the germline V gene. The J segment lost 3 bases and the V segment lost 4 bases, leaving 6 bases of the junction unmatched. The CDR3 has 16 amino acids. The CDR3 nucleotides read TGTGCCAGCAGCTCCCGGACTAGCGGGGTCAAAGAGACCCAGTACTTC. This translates into CASSSRTSGVKETQYF.

This clone was counted between two and nine times. The chain employs TRBV11-2 and TRBJ2-1, with D uncertain. Trimming left V 2 bases short and J 10 bases short, with 9 bases between. The CDR3 totals 12 residues. Germline values: CDR1 SGHAT, CDR2 FQNNGV. The CDR3, as DNA: TGTGCCAGCAGCTTAAGTTGGCAAGAGCAGTTCTTC. Translation gives CASSLSWQEQFF.

This chain uses TRBV7-2 with TRBJ1-5; D is uncertain. V lost 1 base and J 0 bases, leaving 7 bases between the germline ends. Per germline, CDR1 SGHTA and CDR2 FQGNSA. The CDR3 has 15 amino acids. CDR3 sequence (DNA): TGTGCCAGCAGCTTAGTTTCCTATAGCAATCAGCCCCAGCATTTT. Translation: CASSLVSYSNQPQHF.

The chain employs TRBV6-5 and TRBJ1-2; possible D gene TRBD1, 6 bases. The CDR3 length is 14 residues. The germline CDR1 and CDR2 sequences are MNHEY and SVGAGI. V lost 6 bases and J 0 bases, leaving 11 bases between the germline ends. In DNA, the CDR3 is TGTGCCAGCAGGGAGGACAGTCCTAACTATGGCTACACCTTC. Residues: CASREDSPNYGYTF.